This TCR beta chain was profiled in a study of cytomegalovirus exposure and HLA in healthy donors. The PCR was carried out with 60 Vbeta primers and 13 Jbeta primers. Profiling relied on immunoSEQ multiplex PCR, and the TCRdb table lists in-frame clones only, not all of them. The sample shows some 120,000 clones, 15% of them seen only once. This clone was counted a few times. Germline CDR1 MNHNY, CDR2 SVGAGI (reference sequence). V gave up 6 bases and J gave up 4 bases; unmatched junction bases: 5. The CDR3 contains 13 residues. This TCR was recovered from a woman aged 18-30 years in good health and CMV-seronegative. The sample consisted of PBMCs. This chain links TRBV6-6 with TRBJ1-2; TRBD1 matches at 7 bases. The DNA of the CDR3 is TGTGCCAGCAGCCGTGACAGGGTCTATGGCTACACCTTC. Amino acids: CASSRDRVYGYTF.